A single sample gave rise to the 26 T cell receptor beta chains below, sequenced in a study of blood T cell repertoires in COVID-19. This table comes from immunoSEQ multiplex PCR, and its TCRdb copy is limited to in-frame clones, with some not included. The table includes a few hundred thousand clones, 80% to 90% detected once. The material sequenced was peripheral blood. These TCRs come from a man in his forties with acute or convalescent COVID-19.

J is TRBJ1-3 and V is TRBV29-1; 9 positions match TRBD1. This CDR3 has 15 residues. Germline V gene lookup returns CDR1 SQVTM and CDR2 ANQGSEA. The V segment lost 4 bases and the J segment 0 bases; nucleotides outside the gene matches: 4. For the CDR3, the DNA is TGCAGCGTTGTAGGGACAGGGAGCTCTGGAAACACCATATATTTT. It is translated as CSVVGTGSSGNTIYF.

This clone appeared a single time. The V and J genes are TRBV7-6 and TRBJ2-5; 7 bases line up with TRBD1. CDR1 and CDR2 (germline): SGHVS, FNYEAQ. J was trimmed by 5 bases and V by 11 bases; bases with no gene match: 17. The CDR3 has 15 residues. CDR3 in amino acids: CALGEQGIYEETQYF. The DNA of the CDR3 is TGTGCCTTAGGGGAACAGGGGATTTATGAGGAGACCCAGTACTTC.

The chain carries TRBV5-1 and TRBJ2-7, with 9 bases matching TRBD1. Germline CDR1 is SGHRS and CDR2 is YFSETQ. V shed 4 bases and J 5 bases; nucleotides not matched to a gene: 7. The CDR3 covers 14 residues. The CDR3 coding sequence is TGCGCCAGCAGCGTACAGGGGGCGCGCGACGAGCAGTACTTC. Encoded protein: CASSVQGARDEQYF.

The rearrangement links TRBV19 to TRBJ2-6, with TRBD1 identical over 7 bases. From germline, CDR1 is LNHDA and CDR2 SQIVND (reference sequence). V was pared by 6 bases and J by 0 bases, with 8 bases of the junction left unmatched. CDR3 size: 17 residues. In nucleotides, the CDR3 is TGTGCCAGTAGGACGGACAGGTTCGGCTCTGGGGCCAACGTCCTGACTTTC. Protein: CASRTDRFGSGANVLTF. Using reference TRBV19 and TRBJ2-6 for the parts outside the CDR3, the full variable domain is DGGITQSPKYLFRKEGQNVTLSCEQNLNHDAMYWYRQDPGQGLRLIYYSQIVNDFQKGDIAEGYSVSREKKESFPLTVTSAQKNPTAFYLCASRTDRFGSGANVLTFGAGSRLTVL.

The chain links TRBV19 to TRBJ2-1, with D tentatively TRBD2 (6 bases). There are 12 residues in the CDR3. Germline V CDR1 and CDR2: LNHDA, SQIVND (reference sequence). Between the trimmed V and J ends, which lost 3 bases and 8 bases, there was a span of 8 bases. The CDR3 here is CASSIRDYEQFF. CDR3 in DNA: TGTGCCAGTAGTATTAGGGACTATGAGCAGTTCTTC.

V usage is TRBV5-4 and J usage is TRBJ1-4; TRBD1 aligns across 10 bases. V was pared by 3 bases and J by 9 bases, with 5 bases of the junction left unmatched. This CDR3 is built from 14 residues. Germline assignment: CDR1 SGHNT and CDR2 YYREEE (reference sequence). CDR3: CASSYGTGAKKLFF. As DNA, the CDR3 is TGTGCCAGCAGCTACGGGACAGGGGCGAAAAAACTGTTTTTT.

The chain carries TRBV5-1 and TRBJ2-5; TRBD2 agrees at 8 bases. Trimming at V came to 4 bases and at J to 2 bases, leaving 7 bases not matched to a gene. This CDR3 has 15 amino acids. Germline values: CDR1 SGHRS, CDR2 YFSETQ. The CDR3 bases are TGCGCCAGCAGCCTGAATAGCGGGGAACAAGAGACCCAGTACTTC. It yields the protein CASSLNSGEQETQYF.

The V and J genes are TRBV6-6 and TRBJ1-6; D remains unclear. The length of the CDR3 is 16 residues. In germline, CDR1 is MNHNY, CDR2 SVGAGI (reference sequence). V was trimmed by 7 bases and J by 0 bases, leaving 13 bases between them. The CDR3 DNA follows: TGTGCCAGCACCTCTTTAGGGAGCTCCTATAATTCACCCCTCCACTTT. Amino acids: CASTSLGSSYNSPLHF.

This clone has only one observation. This CDR3 is CASSWSGGLVDTQYF. CDR3 bases: TGTGCCAGTAGTTGGAGCGGGGGGCTTGTAGATACGCAGTATTTT. V and J are TRBV19 and TRBJ2-3; 9 positions match TRBD2. CDR3 length: 15 amino acids. Germline assignment: CDR1 LNHDA and CDR2 SQIVND (reference sequence). With V trimmed by 5 bases and J by 5 bases, 8 bases remained unmatched.

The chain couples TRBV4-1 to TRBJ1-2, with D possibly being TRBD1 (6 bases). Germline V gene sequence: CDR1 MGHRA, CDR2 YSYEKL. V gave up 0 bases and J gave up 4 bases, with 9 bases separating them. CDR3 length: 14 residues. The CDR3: CASSQDAGVYGYTF. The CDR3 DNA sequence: TGCGCCAGCAGCCAAGATGCAGGGGTCTATGGCTACACCTTC.

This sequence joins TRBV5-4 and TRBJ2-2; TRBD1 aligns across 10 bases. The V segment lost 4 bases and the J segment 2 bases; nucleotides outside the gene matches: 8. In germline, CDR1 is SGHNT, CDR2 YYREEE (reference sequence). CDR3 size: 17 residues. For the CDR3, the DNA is TGTGCCAGCAGCCCCACAGAGACAGGGGGCAACACCGGGGAGCTGTTTTTT. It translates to CASSPTETGGNTGELFF.

The CDR3 here is CASIPRGRDTQYF. The CDR3 region has the DNA TGTGCCAGCATTCCCAGGGGAAGAGATACGCAGTATTTT. The chain is built from TRBV28 and TRBJ2-3; TRBD1 is a possible D gene (6 bases). CDR3 size: 13 residues. Germline V CDR1 and CDR2: MDHEN, SYDVKM. Trimming took off 7 bases at V and 5 bases at J, with 13 bases between the two ends.

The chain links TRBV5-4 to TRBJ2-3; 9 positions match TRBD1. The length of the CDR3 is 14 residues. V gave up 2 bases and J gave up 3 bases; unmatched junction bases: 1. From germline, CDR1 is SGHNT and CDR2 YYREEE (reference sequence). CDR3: CASSLQGATDTQYF. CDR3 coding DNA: TGTGCCAGCAGCTTACAGGGGGCAACAGATACGCAGTATTTT.

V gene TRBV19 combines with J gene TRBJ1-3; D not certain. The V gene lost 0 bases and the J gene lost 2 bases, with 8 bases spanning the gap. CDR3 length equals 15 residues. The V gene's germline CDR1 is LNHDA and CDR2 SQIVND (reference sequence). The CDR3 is CASSIDHIPGNTIYF. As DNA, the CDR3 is TGTGCCAGTAGTATAGATCACATCCCTGGAAACACCATATATTTT.

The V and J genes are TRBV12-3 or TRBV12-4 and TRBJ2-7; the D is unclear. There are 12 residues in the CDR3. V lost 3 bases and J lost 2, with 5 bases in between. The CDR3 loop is CASSFSTYEQYF. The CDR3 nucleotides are TGTGCCAGCAGTTTTTCTACCTACGAGCAGTACTTC.

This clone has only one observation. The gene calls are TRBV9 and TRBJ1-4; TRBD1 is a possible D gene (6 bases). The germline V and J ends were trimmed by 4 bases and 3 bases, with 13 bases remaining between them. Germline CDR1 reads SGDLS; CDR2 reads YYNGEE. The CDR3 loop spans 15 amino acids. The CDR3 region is CASSPRTDANEKLFF. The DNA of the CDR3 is TGTGCCAGCAGCCCCCGGACAGACGCTAATGAAAAACTGTTTTTT.

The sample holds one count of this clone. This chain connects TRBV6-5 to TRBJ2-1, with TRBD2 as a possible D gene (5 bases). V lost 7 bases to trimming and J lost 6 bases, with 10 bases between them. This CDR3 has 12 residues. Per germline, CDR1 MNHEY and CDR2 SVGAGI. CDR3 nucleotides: TGTGCCAGCACCAACGAGGGCAATGAGCAGTTCTTC. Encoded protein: CASTNEGNEQFF.

The CDR3 region is CASSSLAGPETQYF. The DNA of the CDR3 is TGTGCCAGCAGTTCCCTAGCGGGGCCAGAGACCCAGTACTTC. This rearrangement joins TRBV27 to TRBJ2-5; 9 bases are shared with TRBD2. This CDR3 comprises 14 residues. Trimming at V came to 4 bases and at J to 4 bases, leaving 4 bases not matched to a gene. Germline CDR1 MNHEY, CDR2 SMNVEV (reference sequence).

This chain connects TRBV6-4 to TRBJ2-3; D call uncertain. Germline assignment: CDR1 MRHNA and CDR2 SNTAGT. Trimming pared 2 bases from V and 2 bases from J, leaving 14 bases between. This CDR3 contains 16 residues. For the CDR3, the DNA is TGTGCCAGCAGTGACAACCAGAGAGGAGACACAGATACGCAGTATTTT. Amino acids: CASSDNQRGDTDTQYF.

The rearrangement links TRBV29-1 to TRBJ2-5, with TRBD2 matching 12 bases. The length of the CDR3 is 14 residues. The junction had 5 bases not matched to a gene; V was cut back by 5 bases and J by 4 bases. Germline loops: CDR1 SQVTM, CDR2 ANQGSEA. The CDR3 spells CSVPSGRAGETQYF. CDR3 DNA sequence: TGCAGCGTTCCTAGCGGGAGGGCCGGAGAGACCCAGTACTTC.

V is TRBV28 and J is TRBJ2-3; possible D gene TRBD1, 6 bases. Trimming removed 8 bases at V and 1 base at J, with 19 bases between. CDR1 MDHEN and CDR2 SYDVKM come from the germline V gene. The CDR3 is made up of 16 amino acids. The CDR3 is CASPSRGERGTDTQYF. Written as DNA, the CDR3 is TGTGCCAGCCCCTCCAGGGGAGAGAGGGGCACAGATACGCAGTATTTT.

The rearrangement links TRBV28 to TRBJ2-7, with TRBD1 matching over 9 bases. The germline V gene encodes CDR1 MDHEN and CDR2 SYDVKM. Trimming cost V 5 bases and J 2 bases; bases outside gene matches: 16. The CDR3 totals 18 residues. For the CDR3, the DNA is TGTGCCAGCAGTAACGTCCCAAGCCGGGACAGGGATACCTACGAGCAGTACTTC. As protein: CASSNVPSRDRDTYEQYF.

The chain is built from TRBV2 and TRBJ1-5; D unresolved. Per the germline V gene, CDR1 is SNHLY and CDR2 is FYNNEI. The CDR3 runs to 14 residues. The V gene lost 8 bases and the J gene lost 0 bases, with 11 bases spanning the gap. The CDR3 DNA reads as TGTGCCAGCGGAGGTGATTATAGCAATCAGCCCCAGCATTTT. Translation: CASGGDYSNQPQHF.

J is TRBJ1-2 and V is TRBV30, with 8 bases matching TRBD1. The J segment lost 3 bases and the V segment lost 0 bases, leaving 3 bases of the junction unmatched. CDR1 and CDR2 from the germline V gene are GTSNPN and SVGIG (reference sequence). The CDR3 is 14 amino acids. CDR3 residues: CAWSVQGGDYGYTF. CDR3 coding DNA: TGTGCCTGGAGTGTACAGGGGGGCGACTATGGCTACACCTTC. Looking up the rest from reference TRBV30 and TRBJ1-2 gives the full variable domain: SQTIHQWPATLVQPVGSPLSLECTVEGTSNPNLYWYRQAAGRGLQLLFYSVGIGQISSEVPQNLSASRPQDRQFILSSKKLLLSDSGFYLCAWSVQGGDYGYTFGSGTRLTVV.

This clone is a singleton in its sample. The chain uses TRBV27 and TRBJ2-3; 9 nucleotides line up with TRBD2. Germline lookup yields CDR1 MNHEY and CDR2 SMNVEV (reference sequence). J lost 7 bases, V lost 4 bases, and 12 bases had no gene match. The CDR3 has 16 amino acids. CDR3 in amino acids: CASSSNSAGGQNTQYF. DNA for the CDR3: TGTGCCAGCAGTTCAAACTCTGCGGGAGGGCAAAATACGCAGTATTTT.

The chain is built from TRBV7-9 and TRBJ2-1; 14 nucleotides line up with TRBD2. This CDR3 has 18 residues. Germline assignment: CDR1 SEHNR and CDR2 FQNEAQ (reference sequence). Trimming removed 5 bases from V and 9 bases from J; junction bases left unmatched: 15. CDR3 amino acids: CASSPLPGTSGSRGEQFF. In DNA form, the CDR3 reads TGTGCCAGCAGCCCCCTCCCCGGGACTAGCGGGAGCCGCGGTGAGCAGTTCTTC. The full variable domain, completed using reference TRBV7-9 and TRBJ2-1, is DTGVSQNPRHKITKRGQNVTFRCDPISEHNRLYWYRQTLGQGPEFLTYFQNEAQLEKSRLLSDRFSAERPKGSFSTLEIQRTEQGDSAMYLCASSPLPGTSGSRGEQFFGPGTRLTVL.